The sample holds many counts of the clone carrying this T cell receptor beta chain. The entry originates in a study of T cells in Graves' hyperthyroidism and ophthalmopathy. This CDR3 is built from 12 residues. Germline CDR1 reads SGHTA; CDR2 reads FQGNSA. Trimming removed 8 bases at V and 5 bases at J, with 12 bases between. TCR beta CDR3 sequences were amplified from RNA transcripts. A set of HTBI primers served as the primers for a first-round RT-PCR of the TCR CDR3. Via MiXCR, TCRdb re-called the multiplex PCR reads, giving one row per CDR3 protein. This table has about 840,000 distinct CDR3 sequences, 35% to 45% appearing once.

The TCR originated in a man between 18 and 35 years old with Graves' hyperthyroidism. The rearrangement uses TRBV7-2 and TRBJ2-5, with D unclear. The sample taken for sequencing was blood. In DNA, the CDR3 is TGTGCCAGCGAGGACCTAGGGGAGACCCAGTACTTC. It yields the protein CASEDLGETQYF.